This entry features one TCR beta chain sequence. Its antigen is not identified. From germline, CDR1 is SGHDT and CDR2 YYEEEE. This CDR3 has 17 amino acids. After removal of 3 bases from V and 0 bases from J, the junction contained 6 bases not matched to a gene. This sample is part of a study of cytomegalovirus exposure and HLA in healthy donors. Points from the study as a whole: Previously analyzed data showed that most TCR beta V segments were productive at a frequency of about 90% or about 30%.

The PCR had 60 Vbeta and 13 Jbeta primers. Assay: immunoSEQ multiplex PCR; the TCRdb copy retains only in-frame clones and omits some. The sample lists about 99,000 clones; around 77% were seen once. The chain carries TRBV5-6 and TRBJ2-1; 10 nucleotides match TRBD1. Input material: PBMCs. This clonotype originated in a man aged 35-49 years in good health and CMV-seronegative. This CDR3 is CASSWTGGASSYNEQFF. The CDR3 region has the DNA TGTGCCAGCAGCTGGACAGGGGGAGCCAGCTCCTACAATGAGCAGTTCTTC.